This section outlines one T cell receptor beta chain sequence together with its context. There are 14 residues in the CDR3. Germline loops: CDR1 SGHKS, CDR2 YYEKEE (reference sequence). The V gene lost 2 bases and the J gene lost 1 base, with 9 bases spanning the gap. The data originate from a study of STAT5B mutations in CD4+ large granular lymphocyte leukemia. Only in-frame clones appear in the TCRdb table, and some are missing; sequencing was by immunoSEQ multiplex PCR. The sample yields some 45,000 clones, 80% to 90% seen once. This receptor was obtained from a human donor in good health. The gene calls are TRBV5-5 and TRBJ1-1; D perhaps matches TRBD1 (5 bases). Sequenced material: CD4+ T cells from blood buffy coats. CDR3 residues: CASSLGGTNTEAFF. In DNA form, the CDR3 reads TGTGCCAGCAGCTTAGGAGGGACGAACACTGAAGCTTTCTTT. The entire variable domain, with the rest obtained from reference TRBV5-5 and TRBJ1-1, is as follows: DAGVTQSPTHLIKTRGQQVTLRCSPISGHKSVSWYQQVLGQGPQFIFQYYEKEERGRGNFPDRFSARQFPNYSSELNVNALLLGDSALYLCASSLGGTNTEAFFGQGTRLTVV.